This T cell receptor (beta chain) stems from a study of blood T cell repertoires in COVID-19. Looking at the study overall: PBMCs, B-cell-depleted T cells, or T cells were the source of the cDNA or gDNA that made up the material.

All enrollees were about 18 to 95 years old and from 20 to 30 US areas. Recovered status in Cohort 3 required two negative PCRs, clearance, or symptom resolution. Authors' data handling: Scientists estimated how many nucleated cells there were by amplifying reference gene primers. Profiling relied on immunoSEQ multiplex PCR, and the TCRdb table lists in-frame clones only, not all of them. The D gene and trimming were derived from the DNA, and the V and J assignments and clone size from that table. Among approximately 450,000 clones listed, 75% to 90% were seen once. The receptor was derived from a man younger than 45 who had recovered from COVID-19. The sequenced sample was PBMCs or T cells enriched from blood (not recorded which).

CDR3: CASSELQGTYGYTF. The CDR3 region has the DNA TGTGCCAGCAGTGAATTACAGGGGACCTATGGCTACACCTTC. The chain combines TRBV25-1 with TRBJ1-2; 7 bases fit TRBD1. The length of the CDR3 is 14 residues. V trimming: 1 base; J trimming: 4 bases; junction bases outside the gene matches: 3. Germline CDR1 and CDR2: MGHDK and SYGVNS.